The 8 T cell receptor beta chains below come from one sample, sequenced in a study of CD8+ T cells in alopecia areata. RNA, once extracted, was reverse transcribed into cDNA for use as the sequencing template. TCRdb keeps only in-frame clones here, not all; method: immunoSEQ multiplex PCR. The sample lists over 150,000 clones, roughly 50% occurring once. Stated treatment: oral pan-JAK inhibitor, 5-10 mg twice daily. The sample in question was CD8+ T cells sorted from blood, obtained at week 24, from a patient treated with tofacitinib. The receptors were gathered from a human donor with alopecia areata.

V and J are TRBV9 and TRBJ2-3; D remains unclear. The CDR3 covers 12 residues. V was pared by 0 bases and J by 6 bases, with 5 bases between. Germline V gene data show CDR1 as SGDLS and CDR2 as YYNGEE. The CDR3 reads CASSVDGDTQYF. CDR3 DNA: TGTGCCAGCAGCGTAGATGGGGATACGCAGTATTTT.

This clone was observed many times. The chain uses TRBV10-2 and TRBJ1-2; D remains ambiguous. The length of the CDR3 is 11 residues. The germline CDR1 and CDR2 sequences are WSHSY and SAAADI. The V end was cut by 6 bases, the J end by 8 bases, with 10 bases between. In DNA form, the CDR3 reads TGCGCCAGCAGGGAAGGGTCGGGCTACACCTTC. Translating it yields CASREGSGYTF.

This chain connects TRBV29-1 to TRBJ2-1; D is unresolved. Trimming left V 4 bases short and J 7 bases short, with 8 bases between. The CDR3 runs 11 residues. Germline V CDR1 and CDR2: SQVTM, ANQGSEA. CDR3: CSVGRQNEQFF. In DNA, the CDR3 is TGCAGCGTTGGCAGGCAGAATGAGCAGTTCTTC.

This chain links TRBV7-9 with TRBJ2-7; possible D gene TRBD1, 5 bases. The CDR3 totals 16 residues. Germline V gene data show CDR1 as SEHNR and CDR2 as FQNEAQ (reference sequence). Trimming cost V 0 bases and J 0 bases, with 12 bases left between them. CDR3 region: CASSLAPDSSSYEQYF. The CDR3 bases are TGTGCCAGCAGCTTAGCTCCCGACAGTAGCTCCTACGAGCAGTACTTC.

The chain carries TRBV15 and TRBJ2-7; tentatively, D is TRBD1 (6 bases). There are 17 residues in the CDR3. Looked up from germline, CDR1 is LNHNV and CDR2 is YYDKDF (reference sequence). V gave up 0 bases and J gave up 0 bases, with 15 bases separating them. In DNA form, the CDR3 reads TGTGCCACCAGCAGAGATCTCCGGACAGAGCGCTCCTACGAGCAGTACTTC. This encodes CATSRDLRTERSYEQYF.

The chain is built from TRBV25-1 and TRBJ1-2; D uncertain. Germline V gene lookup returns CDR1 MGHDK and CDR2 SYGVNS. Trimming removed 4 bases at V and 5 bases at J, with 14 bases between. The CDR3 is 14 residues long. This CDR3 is CASSGNPGTYGYTF. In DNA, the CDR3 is TGTGCCAGCAGTGGGAATCCGGGAACGTATGGCTACACCTTC.

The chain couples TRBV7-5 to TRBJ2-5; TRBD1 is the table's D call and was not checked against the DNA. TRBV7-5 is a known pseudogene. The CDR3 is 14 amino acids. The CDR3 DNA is TGTGCCAGAAGCCCCCGGGACAGAGGAAAGTCCCAGTACTTC. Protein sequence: CARSPRDRGKSQYF.

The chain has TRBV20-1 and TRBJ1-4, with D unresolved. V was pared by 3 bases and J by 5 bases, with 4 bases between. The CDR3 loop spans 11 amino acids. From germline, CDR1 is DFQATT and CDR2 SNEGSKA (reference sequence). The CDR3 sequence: CSARRNEKLFF. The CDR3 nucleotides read TGCAGTGCTAGGAGGAATGAAAAACTGTTTTTT.